This TCR beta chain was captured by sequencing in a study of identical twins. The CDR3 length is 18 residues. Germline CDR1 is MNHEY and CDR2 is SMNVEV (reference sequence). The J segment lost 5 bases and the V segment lost 2 bases, leaving 10 bases of the junction unmatched. Study outcomes and limitations: Potential partial confounding of zero-insertion analyses by invariant MAIT and iNKT cells was noted. Insertion counts were lower in abundant cord blood beta clonotypes, a trend that memory repertoires did not show.

There are a few counts of this clonotype. Antigen unknown. TCRdb reprocessed the 5' RACE reads with MiXCR, giving one entry per CDR3 protein. The sample carries 400,000 to 550,000 distinct CDR3 sequences, around an eighth recorded once. The data were also submitted as part of a second study, on yellow fever vaccine responses in identical twins.

Sequencing input: CD4+ T cells sorted from blood. The rearrangement links TRBV27 to TRBJ2-1, with TRBD2 identical over 12 bases. This clonotype was sampled from a woman younger than 35 in good health. The CDR3 here is CASSLAPVGLAGNNEQFF. CDR3 sequence (DNA): TGTGCCAGCAGTTTAGCTCCAGTCGGACTAGCGGGGAACAATGAGCAGTTCTTC.